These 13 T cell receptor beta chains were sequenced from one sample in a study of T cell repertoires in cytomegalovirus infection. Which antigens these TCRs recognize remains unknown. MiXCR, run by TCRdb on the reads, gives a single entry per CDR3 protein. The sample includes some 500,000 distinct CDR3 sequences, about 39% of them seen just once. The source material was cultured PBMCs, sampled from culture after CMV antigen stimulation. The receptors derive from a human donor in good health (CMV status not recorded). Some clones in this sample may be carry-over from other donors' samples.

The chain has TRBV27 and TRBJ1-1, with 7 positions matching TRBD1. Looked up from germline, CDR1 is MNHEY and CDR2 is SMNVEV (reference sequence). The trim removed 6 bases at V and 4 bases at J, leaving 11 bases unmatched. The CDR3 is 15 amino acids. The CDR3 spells CASRPTGIGFTEAFF. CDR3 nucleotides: TGTGCCAGCAGACCGACAGGGATCGGGTTCACTGAAGCTTTCTTT.

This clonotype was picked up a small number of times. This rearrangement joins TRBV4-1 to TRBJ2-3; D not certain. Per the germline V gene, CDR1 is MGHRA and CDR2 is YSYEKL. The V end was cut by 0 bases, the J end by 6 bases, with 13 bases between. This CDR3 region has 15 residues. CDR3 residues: CASSQERRGGDTQYF. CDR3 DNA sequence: TGCGCCAGCAGCCAAGAACGGCGAGGTGGTGATACGCAGTATTTT.

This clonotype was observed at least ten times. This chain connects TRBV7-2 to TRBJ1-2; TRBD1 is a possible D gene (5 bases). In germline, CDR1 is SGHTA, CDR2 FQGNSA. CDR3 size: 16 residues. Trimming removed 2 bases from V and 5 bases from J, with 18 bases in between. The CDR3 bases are TGTGCCAGCAGCTTACCGACAGTCCCTCGGGATTATGGCTACACCTTC. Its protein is CASSLPTVPRDYGYTF.

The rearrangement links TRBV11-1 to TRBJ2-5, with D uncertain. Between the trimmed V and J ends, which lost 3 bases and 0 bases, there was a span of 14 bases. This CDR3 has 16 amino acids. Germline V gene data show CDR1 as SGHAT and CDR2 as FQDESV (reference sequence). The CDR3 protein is CASSFFQDQDQETQYF. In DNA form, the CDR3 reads TGTGCCAGCAGCTTTTTTCAGGACCAAGACCAAGAGACCCAGTACTTC.

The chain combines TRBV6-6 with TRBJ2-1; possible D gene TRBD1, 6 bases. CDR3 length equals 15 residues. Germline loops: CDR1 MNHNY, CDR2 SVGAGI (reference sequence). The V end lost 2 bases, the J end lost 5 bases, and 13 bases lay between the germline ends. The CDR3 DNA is TGTGCCAGCAGTTACCTGGGGGCAGGTAACAATGAGCAGTTCTTC. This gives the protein CASSYLGAGNNEQFF.

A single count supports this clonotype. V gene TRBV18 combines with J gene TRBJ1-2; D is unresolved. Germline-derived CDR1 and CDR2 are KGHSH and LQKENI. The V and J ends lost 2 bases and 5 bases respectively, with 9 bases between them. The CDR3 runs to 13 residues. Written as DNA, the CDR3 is TGTGCCAGCTCACCAACAGAGGTATATGGCTACACCTTC. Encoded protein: CASSPTEVYGYTF.

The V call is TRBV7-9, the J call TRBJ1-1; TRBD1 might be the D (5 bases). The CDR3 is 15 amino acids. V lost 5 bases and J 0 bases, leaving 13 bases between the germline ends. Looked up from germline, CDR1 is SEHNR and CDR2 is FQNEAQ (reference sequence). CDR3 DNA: TGTGCCAGCAGCGGCCGGGACGGCATGAACACTGAAGCTTTCTTT. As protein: CASSGRDGMNTEAFF. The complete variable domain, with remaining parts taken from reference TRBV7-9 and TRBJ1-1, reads DTGVSQNPRHKITKRGQNVTFRCDPISEHNRLYWYRQTLGQGPEFLTYFQNEAQLEKSRLLSDRFSAERPKGSFSTLEIQRTEQGDSAMYLCASSGRDGMNTEAFFGQGTRLTVV.

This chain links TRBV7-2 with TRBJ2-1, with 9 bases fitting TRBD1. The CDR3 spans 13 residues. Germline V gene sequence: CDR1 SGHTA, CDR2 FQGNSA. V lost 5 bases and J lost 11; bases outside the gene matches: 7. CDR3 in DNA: TGTGCCAGCAGCCTCCGGGACAGGGTCCAGCAGTTCTTC. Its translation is CASSLRDRVQQFF.

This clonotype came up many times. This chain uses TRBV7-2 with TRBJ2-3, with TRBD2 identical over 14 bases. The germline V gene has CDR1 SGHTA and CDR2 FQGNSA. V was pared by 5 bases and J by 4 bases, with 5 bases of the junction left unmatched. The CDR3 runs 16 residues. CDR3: CASSRGLAGGPDTQYF. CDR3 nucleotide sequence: TGTGCCAGCAGCCGCGGACTAGCGGGGGGTCCAGATACGCAGTATTTT.

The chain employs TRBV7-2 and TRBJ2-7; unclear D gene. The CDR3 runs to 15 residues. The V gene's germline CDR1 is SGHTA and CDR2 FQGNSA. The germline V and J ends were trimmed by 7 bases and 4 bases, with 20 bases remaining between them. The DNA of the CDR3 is TGTGCCAGCATCCTAGGGCCGGACGGGCCGTACGAGCAGTACTTC. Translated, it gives CASILGPDGPYEQYF. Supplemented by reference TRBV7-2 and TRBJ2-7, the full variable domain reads GAGVSQSPSNKVTEKGKDVELRCDPISGHTALYWYRQSLGQGLEFLIYFQGNSAPDKSGLPSDRFSAERTGGSVSTLTIQRTQQEDSAVYLCASILGPDGPYEQYFGPGTRLTVT.

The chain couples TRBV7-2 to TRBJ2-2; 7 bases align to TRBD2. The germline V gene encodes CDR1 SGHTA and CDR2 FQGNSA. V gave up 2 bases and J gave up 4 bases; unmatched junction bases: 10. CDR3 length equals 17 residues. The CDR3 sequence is CASSLSLAGVITGELFF. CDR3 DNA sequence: TGTGCCAGCAGCTTATCCCTGGCGGGAGTTATCACCGGGGAGCTGTTTTTT.

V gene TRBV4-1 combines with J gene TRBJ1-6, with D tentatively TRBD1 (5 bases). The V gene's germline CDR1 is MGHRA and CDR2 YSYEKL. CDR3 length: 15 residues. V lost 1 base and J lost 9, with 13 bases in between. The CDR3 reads CASSQVPVRGSPLHF. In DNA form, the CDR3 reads TGCGCCAGCAGCCAAGTCCCAGTAAGGGGTTCACCCCTCCACTTT.

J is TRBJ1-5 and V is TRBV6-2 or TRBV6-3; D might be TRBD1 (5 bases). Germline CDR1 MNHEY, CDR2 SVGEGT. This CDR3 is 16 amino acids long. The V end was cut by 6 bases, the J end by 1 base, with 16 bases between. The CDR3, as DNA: TGTGCCAGCAGCTTAGCTCAGGGAACGAGCAATCAGCCCCAGCATTTT. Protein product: CASSLAQGTSNQPQHF.